This entry lists 25 T cell receptor beta chains sequenced from one sample in a study of blood T cell repertoires in COVID-19. The method was immunoSEQ multiplex PCR; TCRdb's version includes in-frame clones alone and lacks a portion of them. The repertoire includes over 150,000 clones, approximately 79% of them detected once, and about 7.7% sits in the top ten. Sequenced material: PBMCs or T cells enriched from blood (not recorded which). These receptors all come from a man aged 50 to 60 who had recovered from COVID-19.

The chain employs TRBV10-1 and TRBJ1-1, with 9 bases identical to TRBD1. Germline values: CDR1 WNHNN, CDR2 SYGVQD (reference sequence). The CDR3 loop spans 17 amino acids. The J segment lost 3 bases and the V segment lost 6 bases, leaving 14 bases of the junction unmatched. The CDR3 here is CASRPPNRGQLDTEAFF. The CDR3, as DNA: TGCGCCAGCAGGCCCCCCAACAGGGGGCAGTTGGACACTGAAGCTTTCTTT.

This chain links TRBV19 with TRBJ1-1; 7 nucleotides align to TRBD1. Trimming cost V 7 bases and J 2 bases; bases outside gene matches: 7. The CDR3 contains 14 residues. The germline CDR1 and CDR2 sequences are LNHDA and SQIVND (reference sequence). Here the CDR3 DNA reads TGTGCCAGTACCCCACAGGGGAGCAACACTGAAGCTTTCTTT. Its translation: CASTPQGSNTEAFF.

This clone was counted a single time. The V gene is TRBV6-5, the J gene TRBJ2-5; D gene ambiguous. Trimming shortened V by 5 bases and J by 4 bases, and 17 bases separated the two germline ends. The length of the CDR3 is 15 residues. The germline gives CDR1 MNHEY, CDR2 SVGAGI. CDR3 coding DNA: TGTGCCAGCAGTAGAACCCCGGCGAGAGGAGAGACCCAGTACTTC. This sequence encodes CASSRTPARGETQYF.

V and J are TRBV7-9 and TRBJ1-6; a possible D gene is TRBD1 (6 bases). The CDR3 has 17 amino acids. Trimming removed 1 base from V and 4 bases from J, with 14 bases in between. Germline CDR1 SEHNR, CDR2 FQNEAQ (reference sequence). The CDR3 loop is CASSLVRGQIYNSPLHF. CDR3 sequence (DNA): TGTGCCAGCAGCTTAGTGCGTGGACAGATTTATAATTCACCCCTCCACTTT.

The chain recombines TRBV6-6 with TRBJ1-6; 7 bases map to TRBD1. From germline, CDR1 is MNHNY and CDR2 SVGAGI (reference sequence). Trimming took 7 bases from V and 14 from J; bases not matched to a gene: 20. The CDR3 has 16 residues. CDR3 nucleotide sequence: TGTGCCAGCACCTTTACAATCCGGACAGGACTTACGGCCCTCCACTTT. Residues: CASTFTIRTGLTALHF.

Turning to this clone: Other nucleotide sequences in the sample specify the same CDR3. The V and J genes are TRBV7-2 and TRBJ1-2, with 7 bases lining up with TRBD1. The CDR3 runs 14 residues. V dropped 5 bases and J dropped 2; count of bases not matched to a gene: 5. Germline V gene lookup returns CDR1 SGHTA and CDR2 FQGNSA. The CDR3 is CASSPSTGNYGYTF. The CDR3 DNA is TGTGCCAGCAGCCCCTCGACAGGGAACTATGGCTACACCTTC.

The rearrangement joins TRBV6-6 to TRBJ1-3, with TRBD1 matching 7 bases. This CDR3 spans 15 amino acids. V shed 5 bases, J shed 8 bases, and the junction held 12 bases outside the gene matches. Germline values: CDR1 MNHNY, CDR2 SVGAGI (reference sequence). The CDR3 loop reads CASSLRDRIEDTIYF. The DNA for the CDR3 is TGTGCCAGCAGTCTTCGGGACAGAATAGAGGACACCATATATTTT.

The gene calls are TRBV19 and TRBJ1-2; no definite D call. CDR3 size: 11 residues. V was pared by 10 bases and J by 3 bases, with 9 bases between. The germline V gene encodes CDR1 LNHDA and CDR2 SQIVND (reference sequence). The CDR3 bases are TGTGCCACCGCGAGGGACTATGGCTACACCTTC. Translated, it gives CATARDYGYTF. Supplemented by reference TRBV19 and TRBJ1-2, the full variable domain reads DGGITQSPKYLFRKEGQNVTLSCEQNLNHDAMYWYRQDPGQGLRLIYYSQIVNDFQKGDIAEGYSVSREKKESFPLTVTSAQKNPTAFYLCATARDYGYTFGSGTRLTVV.

The sample holds a few counts of this clone. The chain has TRBV2 and TRBJ1-3, with 7 bases aligning to TRBD1. This CDR3 comprises 16 residues. After removal of 2 bases from V and 1 base from J, the junction contained 5 bases not matched to a gene. The germline V gene has CDR1 SNHLY and CDR2 FYNNEI. The CDR3 bases are TGTGCCAGCAGTGAATTGTCCAGGGGGTCTGGAAACACCATATATTTT. Translated, it gives CASSELSRGSGNTIYF.

V and J are TRBV18 and TRBJ1-2; no clear D. V was trimmed by 0 bases and J by 1 base, leaving 6 bases between them. In germline, CDR1 is KGHSH, CDR2 LQKENI. The CDR3 is 14 residues long. The CDR3 loop reads CASSPPSVNYGYTF. The DNA of the CDR3 is TGTGCCAGCTCACCACCCTCGGTTAACTATGGCTACACCTTC. The full variable domain, in which reference TRBV18 and TRBJ1-2 provide the parts outside the CDR3, is NAGVMQNPRHLVRRRGQEARLRCSPMKGHSHVYWYRQLPEEGLKFMVYLQKENIIDESGMPKERFSAEFPKEGPSILRIQQVVRGDSAAYFCASSPPSVNYGYTFGSGTRLTVV.

The chain has TRBV7-8 and TRBJ2-7, with D unresolved. The CDR3 covers 14 residues. Trimming pared 0 bases from V and 1 base from J, leaving 7 bases between. From germline, CDR1 is SGHVS and CDR2 FQNEAQ. The DNA for the CDR3 is TGTGCCAGCAGCTTAGCCACCGCGTCCTACGAGCAGTACTTC. Translating gives CASSLATASYEQYF.

The rearrangement uses TRBV12-5 and TRBJ1-1, with 8 bases identical to TRBD1. After removal of 3 bases from V and 1 base from J, the junction contained 7 bases not matched to a gene. Germline CDR1 LGHNT, CDR2 FRNRAP. CDR3 length: 16 residues. CDR3 coding DNA: TGTGCTAGTGGTTTTGGGACAGGCCCAACGAACACTGAAGCTTTCTTT. Translated: CASGFGTGPTNTEAFF.

The rearrangement links TRBV6-2 or TRBV6-3 to TRBJ2-5; 11 nucleotides match TRBD1. CDR1 MNHEY and CDR2 SVGEGT come from the germline V gene. The ends lost 6 bases at V and 3 bases at J; junction bases unmatched: 9. CDR3 size: 16 residues. The CDR3: CASSHPGQGVEETQYF. The CDR3 nucleotides read TGTGCCAGCAGCCACCCGGGACAGGGGGTAGAAGAGACCCAGTACTTC.

The chain employs TRBV29-1 and TRBJ1-2, with no clear D. The CDR3 totals 15 residues. Germline V gene sequence: CDR1 SQVTM, CDR2 ANQGSEA. The germline V and J ends were trimmed by 4 bases and 2 bases, with 17 bases remaining between them. The CDR3 sequence is CSVVGREDLNYGYTF. Here the CDR3 DNA reads TGCAGCGTTGTTGGCCGGGAGGATCTAAACTATGGCTACACCTTC.

The count of this clone is one. The chain links TRBV19 to TRBJ2-2; 7 bases map to TRBD1. Germline V gives CDR1 LNHDA, CDR2 SQIVND (reference sequence). V shed 3 bases and J 5 bases; nucleotides not matched to a gene: 12. The CDR3 loop spans 17 amino acids. CDR3 sequence (DNA): TGTGCCAGTAGTATTCCCGGGACAGCAACCGAGACCGGGGAGCTGTTTTTT. It is translated as CASSIPGTATETGELFF.

V gene TRBV9 combines with J gene TRBJ1-3; D gene uncertain. CDR1 SGDLS and CDR2 YYNGEE come from the germline V gene. This CDR3 spans 14 amino acids. Trimming stripped 3 bases from V and 2 bases from J, with 9 bases between. The CDR3 DNA sequence: TGTGCCAGCAGCGAGCAGGTTGCTGGAAACACCATATATTTT. It translates to CASSEQVAGNTIYF.

The CDR3 sequence: CASSQGRSSYNSPLHF. CDR3 nucleotides: TGTGCCAGCAGCCAAGGACGGAGCTCCTATAATTCACCCCTCCACTTT. The chain employs TRBV3-1 (or the pseudogene TRBV3-2) and TRBJ1-6; D not certain. Trimming removed 1 base at V and 0 bases at J, with 7 bases between. Germline CDR1 reads LGHDT; CDR2 reads YNNKEL (reference sequence). The CDR3 contains 16 residues.

The rearrangement links TRBV4-1 to TRBJ2-2, with TRBD1 matching 11 bases. The CDR3 has 17 residues. CDR1 is MGHRA and CDR2 is YSYEKL in the germline V gene. The V and J ends lost 0 bases and 4 bases, in that order; junction bases with no gene match: 4. The CDR3 nucleotides are TGCGCCAGCAGCCAAGATAAGGGGACAGGGGGCACCGGGGAGCTGTTTTTT. Translation gives CASSQDKGTGGTGELFF.

In its sample, this clone was seen a few times. The chain employs TRBV11-3 and TRBJ2-1, with D possibly TRBD1 on 6 matching bases. This CDR3 spans 17 amino acids. The V and J ends lost 5 bases and 4 bases respectively, with 21 bases between them. Germline V gives CDR1 SGHNT, CDR2 YENEEA. The CDR3 nucleotides are TGTGCCAGCAGCCTTAGGGGTGGTGCAGGGGATTACAATGAGCAGTTCTTC. Its protein is CASSLRGGAGDYNEQFF.

The chain couples TRBV7-9 to TRBJ2-5; D is unclear. The length of the CDR3 is 14 residues. The ends were cut back, 1 base at V and 2 bases at J, with 8 bases in the middle. CDR1 and CDR2 (germline): SEHNR, FQNEAQ (reference sequence). CDR3 in amino acids: CASSLGRNQETQYF. The CDR3 DNA is TGTGCCAGCAGCTTAGGCAGAAATCAAGAGACCCAGTACTTC.

V usage is TRBV27 and J usage is TRBJ2-4; 15 bases line up with TRBD2. Germline CDR1 and CDR2: MNHEY and SMNVEV (reference sequence). J gave up 7 bases and V 10 bases, and 8 bases lay outside the gene matches. There are 15 residues in the CDR3. This CDR3 is CATGLAGGPSNIQYF. The DNA for the CDR3 is TGTGCCACCGGACTAGCGGGGGGGCCGTCGAACATTCAGTACTTC.

The chain links TRBV2 to TRBJ1-5; the match to TRBD1 covers 9 bases. The CDR3 is made up of 16 amino acids. V lost 7 bases and J lost 0; bases outside the gene matches: 7. Germline V lookup: CDR1 SNHLY, CDR2 FYNNEI. The CDR3 DNA is TGTGCCAGCACCAGGGACAGGGCATATAGCAATCAGCCCCAGCATTTT. Protein sequence: CASTRDRAYSNQPQHF.

Only one count was recorded for this clone. The chain recombines TRBV6-5 with TRBJ1-5; 9 bases are shared with TRBD1. The V gene's germline CDR1 is MNHEY and CDR2 SVGAGI. The length of the CDR3 is 14 residues. The junction had 2 bases not matched to a gene; V was cut back by 6 bases and J by 2 bases. CDR3 region: CASRQGAGNQPQHF. For the CDR3, the DNA is TGTGCCAGCAGACAGGGGGCGGGCAATCAGCCCCAGCATTTT.

The rearrangement links TRBV9 to TRBJ2-5; TRBD2 aligns across 8 bases. CDR3 length equals 16 residues. The J segment lost 5 bases and the V segment lost 4 bases, leaving 13 bases of the junction unmatched. Germline CDR1 reads SGDLS; CDR2 reads YYNGEE. The CDR3 DNA is TGTGCCAGCAGCCCGCAAGCCGGGACTAGAGTGGAGACCCAGTACTTC. Its translation is CASSPQAGTRVETQYF.

The V call is TRBV27, the J call TRBJ2-6, with D hard to call. The V gene lost 1 base and the J gene lost 2 bases, with 3 bases spanning the gap. Germline V gene lookup returns CDR1 MNHEY and CDR2 SMNVEV (reference sequence). The CDR3 runs 14 residues. In DNA, the CDR3 is TGTGCCAGCAGTTTATATACTGGGGCCAACGTCCTGACTTTC. It translates to CASSLYTGANVLTF. The whole variable domain, remainder taken from reference TRBV27 and TRBJ2-6, is EAQVTQNPRYLITVTGKKLTVTCSQNMNHEYMSWYRQDPGLGLRQIYYSMNVEVTDKGDVPEGYKVSRKEKRNFPLILESPSPNQTSLYFCASSLYTGANVLTFGAGSRLTVL.